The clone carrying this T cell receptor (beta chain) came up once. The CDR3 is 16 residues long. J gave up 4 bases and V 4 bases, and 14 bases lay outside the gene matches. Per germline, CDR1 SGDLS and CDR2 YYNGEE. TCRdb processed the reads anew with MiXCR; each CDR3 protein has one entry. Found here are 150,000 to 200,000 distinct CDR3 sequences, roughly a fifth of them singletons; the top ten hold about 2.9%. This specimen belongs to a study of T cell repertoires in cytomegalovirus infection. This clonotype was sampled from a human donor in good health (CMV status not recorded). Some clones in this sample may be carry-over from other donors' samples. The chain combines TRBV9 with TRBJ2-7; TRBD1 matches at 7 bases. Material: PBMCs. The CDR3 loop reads CASSPNPGQANYEQYF. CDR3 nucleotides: TGTGCCAGCAGCCCCAACCCAGGACAGGCGAATTACGAGCAGTACTTC.